This record covers a single T cell receptor beta chain. This clone was seen more than once but under ten times. Its antigen remains undetermined. No base qualities exist here, and no much larger clone lies one base off it. Genomic DNA was extracted from sorted cells for sequencing of the TCRbeta CDR3 region. TCRbeta CDR3 regions were sequenced using the immunoSEQ Assay. TCRdb re-hosts the immuneACCESS table, in-frame sequences only. Its copies lack some clones; in the studies checked, an unresolved V gene accounts for under half of them, and the cause for the rest is not known. A total of around 90,000 clones appear in this sample, about 90% of them only once. The ten largest clones represent about 4.7% of the sample. Measured from the cysteine to the phenylalanine, the CDR3 is 16 residues long. Only the CDR3 region is kept as DNA, spanning 48 bases read in frame from base 1. V and J are trimmed by 4 bases and 2 bases, and the gene matches miss 8 bases of the junction. The CDR1 and CDR2 encoded by the germline V gene (reference sequence) are LNHDA and SQIVND.

These data are taken from a study of OX40 agonist ivuxolimab in advanced cancers. For the study in its entirety: The costimulatory receptor OX40 (CD134) was targeted by ivuxolimab, a fully human IgG2 agonistic monoclonal antibody. In the dose-escalation cohort, 82.7% of patients were male, and the mean age was around 65 years with a range of roughly 20 to 80. The monotherapy dose-escalation portion (N of about 52 patients) of the phase I ivuxolimab trial is reported in the paper. The point of sequencing TCRbeta in the periphery was to test whether ivuxolimab changed TCR sequence diversity and drove clonal T-cell expansion. Prior anti-PD-1, anti-PD-L1 or anti-CTLA-4 therapy was permitted, and less than 45% of dose-escalation patients had received checkpoint inhibitors. Of the roughly 53 patients in dose escalation, about 20 had hepatocellular carcinoma, about 15 had melanoma, 9 had renal cell carcinoma and 9 had head and neck cancer. Partial responses occurred in three dose-escalation patients: two with cutaneous melanoma and one with hepatocellular carcinoma. Intravenous ivuxolimab was administered to patients every 2 weeks at six dose levels: 0.01, 0.1, 0.3, 1.5, 3 and 10 mg/kg. Broader findings and caveats from the paper: In the 0.1-3.0 mg/kg groups, partial responders were among the patients with the lowest normalized peripheral clonal expansion, particularly in CD8+ T cells. Low levels of normalized T-cell clonal expansion were also seen in some patients who did not respond. Antigen specificity was not determined for the clonally expanded peripheral T cells. After ivuxolimab, more expanded clones were found on average in CD8+ T cells than in CD4+ T cells. At doses of 0.1 to 3.0 mg/kg, clonal expansion of both CD4+ and CD8+ T cells in blood was seen between baseline and week 6.

Patients with autoimmune disease history or receiving systemic immunosuppression were excluded from the trial. Peripheral blood for TCR sequencing was collected from all dose cohorts at baseline, on cycle 4 day 1, and on cycle 7 day 1. Samples were obtained from an open-label, multicenter, first-in-human phase I dose-escalation trial of ivuxolimab. Adults with locally advanced or metastatic melanoma, renal cell, hepatocellular, or head and neck squamous cell carcinoma were enrolled in the trial. CD4+ and CD8+ T cells were sorted separately from peripheral blood before TCR sequencing. This specimen was CD4+ or CD8+ T cells sorted from blood, taken in a trial of the OX40 agonist ivuxolimab. Recombination linked TRBV19 to TRBJ1-2; 9 nucleotides in the junction match TRBD1. This TCR came from an adult with an advanced solid tumor such as melanoma, head and neck, liver or kidney cancer. The DNA sequence is given as TGTGCCAGTAGTACACCGGGACAGGGTCTCAACTATGGCTACACCTTC. This encodes CASSTPGQGLNYGYTF.